This TCR beta chain derives from a study of blood T cell repertoires in COVID-19. Authors' methods: Nucleated cell counts were estimated from reference gene primer amplification. TCRdb's table, derived via immunoSEQ multiplex PCR, lists solely in-frame clones and lacks some. D and trimming were read from the DNA, whereas the V and J calls and clone size are those reported in that table. The data hold roughly 380,000 clones, with around 87% observed a single time. CDR1 is SGDLS, CDR2 YYNGEE, per germline. This CDR3 region has 13 residues. The V end lost 0 bases, the J end lost 5 bases, and 8 bases lay between the germline ends.

The specimen sequenced was PBMCs or T cells enriched from blood (not recorded which). The V and J genes are TRBV9 and TRBJ2-5; D perhaps matches TRBD2 (6 bases). The origin of this receptor is a man under 40 who had recovered from COVID-19. For the CDR3, the DNA is TGTGCCAGCAGCGTAGTCGGGGGTGAGACCCAGTACTTC. It translates to CASSVVGGETQYF.